These 7 T cell receptor beta chains were sequenced from one sample in a study of blood T cell repertoires in COVID-19. TCRdb's copy holds only in-frame clones and misses some; the assay was immunoSEQ multiplex PCR. The sample records 300,000 to 400,000 clones, almost 90% being singletons. Sequencing was performed on peripheral blood. These receptors came from a woman aged 30 to 39 with COVID-19, enrolled during active disease.

This chain connects TRBV29-1 to TRBJ1-1, with D unresolved. V lost 5 bases, J lost 2 bases, and 12 bases lay in between. Germline values: CDR1 SQVTM, CDR2 ANQGSEA. The CDR3 sequence is 13 residues long. CDR3 DNA sequence: TGCAGCGTTTTACCAAACAGTAACACTGAAGCTTTCTTT. Translating gives CSVLPNSNTEAFF.

The chain recombines TRBV19 with TRBJ2-7; D might be TRBD1 (6 bases). This CDR3 comprises 16 residues. Trimming removed 6 bases from V and 10 bases from J, with 28 bases in between. Germline CDR1 is LNHDA and CDR2 is SQIVND (reference sequence). In DNA form, the CDR3 reads TGTGCCAGTAGACCCACCGCCGTAGGGGCAGGGGACGTCCAGTACTTC. This gives the protein CASRPTAVGAGDVQYF.

The rearrangement uses TRBV18 and TRBJ1-4; 8 bases map to TRBD1. V shed 2 bases and J 13 bases; nucleotides not matched to a gene: 9. The CDR3 has 14 residues. Germline CDR1 reads KGHSH; CDR2 reads LQKENI. For the CDR3, the DNA is TGTGCCAGCTCACCAGAGACAGGGGAGACGGTACTGTTTTTT. It is translated as CASSPETGETVLFF.

The gene calls are TRBV27 and TRBJ2-7; the match to TRBD1 covers 9 bases. The CDR3 has 15 amino acids. CDR1 and CDR2 from the germline V gene are MNHEY and SMNVEV (reference sequence). With 4 bases clipped from V and 4 bases from J, the junction kept 8 bases outside the gene matches. The CDR3 protein is CASSSLGQGSYEQYF. The DNA of the CDR3 is TGTGCCAGCAGTTCCCTTGGACAGGGGTCATACGAGCAGTACTTC.

This chain joins TRBV29-1 and TRBJ1-1; D gene uncertain. The length of the CDR3 is 13 residues. V shed 1 base and J shed 8 bases, with 14 bases lying between them. The germline gives CDR1 SQVTM, CDR2 ANQGSEA. CDR3 residues: CSVEVRPSGEAFF. Here the CDR3 DNA reads TGCAGCGTTGAAGTCAGGCCCTCAGGAGAAGCTTTCTTT.

The chain carries TRBV10-3 and TRBJ1-6, with TRBD1 as a possible D gene (5 bases). V was shortened by 3 bases and J by 8 bases, with 11 bases between the two germline ends. This CDR3 is 14 amino acids long. Germline lookup yields CDR1 ENHRY and CDR2 SYGVKD. In DNA form, the CDR3 reads TGTGCCATCAGTGAATCAGGGAAGGATTCACCCCTCCACTTT. It specifies CAISESGKDSPLHF.

This clone occurred once. Since no conserved phenylalanine or tryptophan closes the CDR3, a read error is the likely cause. The DNA is omitted, as the CDR3 cannot be located on it reliably, and the CDR3 follows TCRdb's listing. The V call is TRBV2, the J call TRBJ1-1; TRBD1, the table's D call, lacks a check against the DNA. In germline, CDR1 is SNHLY, CDR2 FYNNEI. The CDR3 contains 13 residues when both ends are counted. CDR3 amino acids: CASSELGGLDPLL.